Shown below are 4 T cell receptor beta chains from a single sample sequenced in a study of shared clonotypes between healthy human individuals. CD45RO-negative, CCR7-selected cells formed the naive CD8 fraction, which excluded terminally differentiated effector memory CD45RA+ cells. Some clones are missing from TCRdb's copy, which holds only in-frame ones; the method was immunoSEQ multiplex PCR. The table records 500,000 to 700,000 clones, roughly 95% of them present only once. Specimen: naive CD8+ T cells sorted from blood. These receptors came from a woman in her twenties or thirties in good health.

Here the CDR3 reads CASSQVLLQGTGELFF. As DNA, the CDR3 is TGTGCCAGCAGCCAAGTCCTCCTCCAGGGTACCGGGGAGCTGTTTTTT. The chain has TRBV4-2 and TRBJ2-2, with D possibly TRBD1 on 5 matching bases. Germline V gives CDR1 LGHNA, CDR2 YNFKEQ. V lost 1 base and J lost 5, with 14 bases in between. This CDR3 is built from 16 residues.

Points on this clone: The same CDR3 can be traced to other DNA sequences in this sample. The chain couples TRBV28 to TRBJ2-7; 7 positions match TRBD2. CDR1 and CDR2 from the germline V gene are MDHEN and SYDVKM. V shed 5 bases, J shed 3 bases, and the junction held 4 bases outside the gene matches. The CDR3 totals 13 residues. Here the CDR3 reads CASSLSGNYEQYF. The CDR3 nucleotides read TGTGCCAGCAGTCTAAGCGGGAACTACGAGCAGTACTTC.

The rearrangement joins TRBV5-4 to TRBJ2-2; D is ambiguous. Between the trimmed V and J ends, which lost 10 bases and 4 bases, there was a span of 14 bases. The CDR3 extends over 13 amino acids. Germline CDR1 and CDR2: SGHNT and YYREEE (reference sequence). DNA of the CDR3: TGTGCCCAAACACCAGACGGCACCGGGGAGCTGTTTTTT. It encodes CAQTPDGTGELFF. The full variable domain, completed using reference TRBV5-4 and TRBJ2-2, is ETGVTQSPTHLIKTRGQQVTLRCSSQSGHNTVSWYQQALGQGPQFIFQYYREEENGRGNFPPRFSGLQFPNYSSELNVNALELDDSALYLCAQTPDGTGELFFGEGSRLTVL.

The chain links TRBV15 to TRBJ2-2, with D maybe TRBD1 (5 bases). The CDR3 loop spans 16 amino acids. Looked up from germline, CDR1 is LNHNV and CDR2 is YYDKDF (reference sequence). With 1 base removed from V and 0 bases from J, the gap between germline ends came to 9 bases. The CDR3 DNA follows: TGTGCCACCAGCAGAGTGGCCAGGGCGAACACCGGGGAGCTGTTTTTT. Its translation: CATSRVARANTGELFF. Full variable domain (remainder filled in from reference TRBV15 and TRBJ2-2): DAMVIQNPRYQVTQFGKPVTLSCSQTLNHNVMYWYQQKSSQAPKLLFHYYDKDFNNEADTPDNFQSRRPNTSFCFLDIRSPGLGDTAMYLCATSRVARANTGELFFGEGSRLTVL.